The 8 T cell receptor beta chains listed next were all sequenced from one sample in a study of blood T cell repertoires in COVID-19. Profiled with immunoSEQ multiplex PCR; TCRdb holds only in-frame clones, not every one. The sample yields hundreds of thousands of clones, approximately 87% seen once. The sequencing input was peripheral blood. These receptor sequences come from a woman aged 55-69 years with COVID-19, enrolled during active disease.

For the CDR3, the DNA is TGTGCCAGTAGCTTCGCAACGGACAGCAATTCACCCCTCCACTTT. Residues: CASSFATDSNSPLHF. This chain links TRBV19 with TRBJ1-6; TRBD1 is a possible D gene (6 bases). V was shortened by 6 bases and J by 7 bases, with 16 bases between the two germline ends. Germline V gives CDR1 LNHDA, CDR2 SQIVND (reference sequence). The CDR3 spans 15 residues.

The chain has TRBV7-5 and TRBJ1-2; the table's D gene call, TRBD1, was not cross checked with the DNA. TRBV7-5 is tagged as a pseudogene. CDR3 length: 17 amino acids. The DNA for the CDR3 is TGTGTCAGAAGCTTAGGGCGGACAGGGGGCGCAAGAGGCGGCTACACCTTC. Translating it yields CVRSLGRTGGARGGYTF.

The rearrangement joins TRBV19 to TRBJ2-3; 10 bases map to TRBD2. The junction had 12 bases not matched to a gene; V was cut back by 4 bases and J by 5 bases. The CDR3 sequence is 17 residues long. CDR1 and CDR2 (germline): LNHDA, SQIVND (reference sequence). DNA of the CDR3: TGTGCCAGTAGTACGCTTCTAGCGGGGGCCCGGGTAGATACGCAGTATTTT. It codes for CASSTLLAGARVDTQYF. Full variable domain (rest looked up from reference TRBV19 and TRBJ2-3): DGGITQSPKYLFRKEGQNVTLSCEQNLNHDAMYWYRQDPGQGLRLIYYSQIVNDFQKGDIAEGYSVSREKKESFPLTVTSAQKNPTAFYLCASSTLLAGARVDTQYFGPGTRLTVL.

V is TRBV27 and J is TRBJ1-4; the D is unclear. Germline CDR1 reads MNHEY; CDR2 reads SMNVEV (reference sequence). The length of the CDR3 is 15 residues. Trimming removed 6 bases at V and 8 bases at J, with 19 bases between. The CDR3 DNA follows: TGTGCCAGCAGCTTCCTTTCGTCTAGAGGGGAAAAACTGTTTTTT. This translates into CASSFLSSRGEKLFF.

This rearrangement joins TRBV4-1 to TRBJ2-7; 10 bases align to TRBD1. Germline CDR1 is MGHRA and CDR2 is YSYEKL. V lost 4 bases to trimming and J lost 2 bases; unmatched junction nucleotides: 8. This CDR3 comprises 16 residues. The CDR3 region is CASSPEGQGVPYEQYF. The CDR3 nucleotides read TGCGCCAGCAGCCCCGAAGGACAGGGGGTCCCCTACGAGCAGTACTTC.

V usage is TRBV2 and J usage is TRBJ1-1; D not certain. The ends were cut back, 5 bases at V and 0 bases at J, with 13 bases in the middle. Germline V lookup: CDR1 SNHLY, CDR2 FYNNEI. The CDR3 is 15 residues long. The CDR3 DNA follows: TGTGCCAGCAGTAAACTGGAGACCATGAACACTGAAGCTTTCTTT. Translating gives CASSKLETMNTEAFF.

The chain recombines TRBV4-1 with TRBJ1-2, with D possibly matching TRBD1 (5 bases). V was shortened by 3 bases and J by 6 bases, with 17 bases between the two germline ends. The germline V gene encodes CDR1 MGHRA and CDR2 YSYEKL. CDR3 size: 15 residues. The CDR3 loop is CASSQRQGNKDGYTF. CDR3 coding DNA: TGCGCCAGCAGCCAGAGGCAGGGTAATAAGGATGGCTACACCTTC.

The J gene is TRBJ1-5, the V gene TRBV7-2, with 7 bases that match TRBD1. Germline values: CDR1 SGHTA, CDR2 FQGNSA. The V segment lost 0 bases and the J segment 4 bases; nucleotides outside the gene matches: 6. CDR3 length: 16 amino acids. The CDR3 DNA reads TGTGCCAGCAGCTTAGCCGGGACAGTTTCAAATCAGCCCCAGCATTTT. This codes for CASSLAGTVSNQPQHF.